Detailed here is one TCR beta chain. With a much larger clone just one base away, this may be a read error. These data belong to a study of T cells in Graves' hyperthyroidism and ophthalmopathy. Fresh peripheral blood, about 9.6 ml, yielded the PBMCs. Germline lookup yields CDR1 MNHEY and CDR2 SMNVEV (reference sequence). The CDR3 contains 13 residues. The TCR beta CDR3 regions underwent amplification using RNA transcripts as the source. HTBI primers drove first-round RT-PCR of the TCR CDR3. TCRdb independently ran MiXCR on the multiplex PCR reads; one entry per CDR3 protein. The sample lists around 370,000 distinct CDR3 sequences; less than 20% were seen once.

Sequences were obtained from blood. This sequence was found in a man aged 18 to 29 with Graves' ophthalmopathy. The J gene is TRBJ1-1, the V gene TRBV27, with a possible D match to TRBD1 (5 bases). The DNA of the CDR3 is TGTGCCAGCAGTTTATCGGGACCTCTCGAAGCTCTCTTT. Amino acids: CASSLSGPLEALF.